The following is a TCR beta chain sequence with its context. Its antigen remains unidentified. There are no base qualities to consult, and no much larger clone falls within one base. The immunoSEQ Assay, a bias-controlled multiplex PCR, was used to amplify TCRbeta CDR3 regions from genomic DNA. For the original study's pipeline: Within the assay, amplification of reference gene primers was used to estimate how many nucleated cells each sample contained. To quantify the absolute abundance of each unique TCRbeta CDR3 rearrangement, sequence reads were collapsed and filtered. Productive Simpson clonality was computed per sample as the square root of Simpson's diversity index over productive rearrangements. Imported from immuneACCESS, the table was reduced by TCRdb to in-frame sequences with V and J called. These copies leave out some clones; in studies compared against another copy, an unresolved V gene accounts for under half, and the cause of the remainder is not known. V, J and clone size derive from that table, while D and trimming were established from the DNA sequence. The sample table records more than 250,000 clones; roughly nine tenths of these occur just once. The ten largest clones take up 5% to 7% of the sample.

The CDR3 covers 11 residues, taking in both the cysteine and the phenylalanine. Just CDR3 DNA is preserved here, 33 bases in frame from base 1. For CDR1 and CDR2, the germline V gene lists SQVTM and ANQGSEA. V was cut back by 4 bases and J by 6 bases, leaving a gap of 9 bases between them. Another Seattle source contributed samples from volunteer blood donors who had recovered from COVID-19. Each collaborating institution followed its own protocols to collect whole blood in K2EDTA tubes. Collaborator samples were shipped for TCRbeta analysis as frozen whole blood, isolated PBMCs, or DNA extracted from either sample type. This entry comes from a study of blood T cell repertoires in COVID-19 (dated by TCRdb to between 2020 and 2021). Study-level background: Samples covering the acute and convalescent phases of COVID-19 were provided by collaborators in the United States, Italy and Spain. Where available, HLA class I and class II types were obtained from metadata supplied by the sample provider rather than from assay-based typing. Deeply sampled blood TCRbeta repertoires from subjects exposed to, actively infected with, or recovered from COVID-19 were included in the dataset. Samples came from the ongoing ImmuneRACE study (first 160 participants) plus 1,254 subjects from 6 global collaborators. The prospective study material was composed of cDNA or gDNA derived from T cells, B-cell-depleted T cells, or PBMCs. A freely available public database, intended as a resource for researchers studying the immune response to SARS-CoV-2, is where the repertoires were released. Nearly every sample came with metadata listing a de-identified subject ID, COVID-19 status, age in years and sex. Study-wide findings and limitations: The quantity of clinical and demographic metadata differed by source and by participant and was supplied without curation.

The sample consisted of peripheral blood. The receptor comes from a man between 18 and 35 years old who had recovered from COVID-19. This receptor chain uses TRBV29-1 and TRBJ1-2; tentative D gene TRBD1, with 5 bases matching. The encoded CDR3 is CSVAGIDGYTF. The DNA is TGCAGCGTTGCAGGGATAGATGGCTACACCTTC.